The present T cell receptor beta chain was sequenced within a study of CD8 T cells in Susac syndrome. An amount of RNA that ranged from about 0.45 to 1 ug was reverse transcribed with random hexamers. One entry per CDR3 protein results from TCRdb running MiXCR on the immunoSEQ multiplex PCR reads. Of fewer than 150,000 distinct CDR3 sequences listed, 85% to 95% are singletons. The sequenced sample consisted of CD8+ T cells from PBMCs. The sequence came from a human donor in good health.

The CDR3 DNA is TGTGCCAGCAGCGCACAGGGGGCCTACGAGCAGTACTTC. This encodes CASSAQGAYEQYF. The chain links TRBV27 to TRBJ2-7, with 8 positions matching TRBD1. The CDR3 length is 13 residues. CDR1 and CDR2 from the germline V gene are MNHEY and SMNVEV (reference sequence). With 6 bases clipped from V and 2 bases from J, the junction kept 3 bases outside the gene matches.